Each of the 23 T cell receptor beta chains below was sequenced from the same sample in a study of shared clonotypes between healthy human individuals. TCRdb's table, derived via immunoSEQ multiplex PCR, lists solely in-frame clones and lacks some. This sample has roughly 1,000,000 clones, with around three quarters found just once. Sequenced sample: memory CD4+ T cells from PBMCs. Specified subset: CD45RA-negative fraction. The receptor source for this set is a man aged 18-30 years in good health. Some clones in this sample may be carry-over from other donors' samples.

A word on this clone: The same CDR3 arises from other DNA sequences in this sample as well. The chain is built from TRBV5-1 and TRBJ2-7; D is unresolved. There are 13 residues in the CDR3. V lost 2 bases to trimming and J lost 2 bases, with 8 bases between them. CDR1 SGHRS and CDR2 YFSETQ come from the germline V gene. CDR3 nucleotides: TGCGCCAGCAGCTTCGATGGGACCTACGAGCAGTACTTC. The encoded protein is CASSFDGTYEQYF.

The CDR3 reads CASSLQSTRRNEQFF. CDR3 coding DNA: TGTGCCAGCAGTCTCCAAAGTACTAGGCGGAATGAGCAGTTCTTC. The rearrangement uses TRBV28 and TRBJ2-1, with D maybe TRBD2 (5 bases). This CDR3 has 15 amino acids. The germline V and J ends were trimmed by 5 bases and 7 bases, with 18 bases remaining between them. Germline V CDR1 and CDR2: MDHEN, SYDVKM.

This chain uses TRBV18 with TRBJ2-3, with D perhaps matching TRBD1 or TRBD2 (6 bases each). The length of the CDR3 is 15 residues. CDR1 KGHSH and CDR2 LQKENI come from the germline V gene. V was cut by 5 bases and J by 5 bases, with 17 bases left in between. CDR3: CASSRGVPREDTQYF. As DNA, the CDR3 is TGTGCCAGCTCAAGGGGGGTGCCGCGGGAAGATACGCAGTATTTT.

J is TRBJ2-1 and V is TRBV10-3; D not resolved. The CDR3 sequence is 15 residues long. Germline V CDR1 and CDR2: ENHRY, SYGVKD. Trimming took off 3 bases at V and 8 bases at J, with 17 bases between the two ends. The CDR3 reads CAISDQRPYRYEQFF. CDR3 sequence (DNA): TGTGCCATCAGTGATCAACGCCCCTATAGGTATGAGCAGTTCTTC.

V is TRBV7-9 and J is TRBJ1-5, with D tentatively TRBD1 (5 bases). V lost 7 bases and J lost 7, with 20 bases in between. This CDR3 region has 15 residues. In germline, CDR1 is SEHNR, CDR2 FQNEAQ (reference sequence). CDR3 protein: CASTEAGADPQPQHF. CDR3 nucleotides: TGTGCCAGCACCGAAGCCGGGGCCGACCCCCAGCCCCAGCATTTT.

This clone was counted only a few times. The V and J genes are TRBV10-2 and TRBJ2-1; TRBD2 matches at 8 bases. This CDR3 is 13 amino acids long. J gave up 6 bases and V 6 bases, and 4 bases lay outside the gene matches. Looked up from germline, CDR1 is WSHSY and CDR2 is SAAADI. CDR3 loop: CASSTSGTNEQFF. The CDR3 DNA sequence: TGCGCCAGCAGCACTAGCGGTACCAATGAGCAGTTCTTC.

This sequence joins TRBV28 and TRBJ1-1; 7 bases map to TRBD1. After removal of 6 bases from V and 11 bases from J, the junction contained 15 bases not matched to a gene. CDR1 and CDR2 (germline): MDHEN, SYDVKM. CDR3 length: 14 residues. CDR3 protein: CASRTKNRGRRAFF. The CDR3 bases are TGTGCCAGCAGGACCAAAAACAGGGGAAGGAGGGCTTTCTTT.

The CDR3 sequence is CASSLEDRYTEAFF. The CDR3 nucleotides are TGCGCCAGCAGCTTGGAAGACAGGTACACTGAAGCTTTCTTT. J is TRBJ1-1 and V is TRBV5-1; possible D gene TRBD1, 6 bases. The CDR3 sequence is 14 residues long. Germline-derived CDR1 and CDR2 are SGHRS and YFSETQ. V shed 0 bases and J shed 3 bases, with 9 bases lying between them.

The CDR3 reads CASSRDSNYEQYF. The DNA of the CDR3 is TGTGCCAGCAGCCGGGACAGCAACTACGAGCAGTACTTC. J is TRBJ2-7 and V is TRBV9; 7 positions match TRBD1. The CDR3 spans 13 residues. The V gene's germline CDR1 is SGDLS and CDR2 YYNGEE. V was pared by 4 bases and J by 3 bases, with 4 bases of the junction left unmatched.

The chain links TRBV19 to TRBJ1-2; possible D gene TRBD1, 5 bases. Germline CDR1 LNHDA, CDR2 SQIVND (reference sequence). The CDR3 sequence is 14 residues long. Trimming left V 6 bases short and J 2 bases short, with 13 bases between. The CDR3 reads CASSRDSLNYGYTF. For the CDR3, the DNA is TGTGCCAGTAGCCGTGACAGCCTAAACTATGGCTACACCTTC.

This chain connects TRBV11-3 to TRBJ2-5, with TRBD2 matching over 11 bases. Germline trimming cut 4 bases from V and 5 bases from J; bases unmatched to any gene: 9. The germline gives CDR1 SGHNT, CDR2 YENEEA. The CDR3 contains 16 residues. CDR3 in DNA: TGTGCCAGCAGCTCCGGGACTAGCGGCCAGTCGGAGACCCAGTACTTC. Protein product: CASSSGTSGQSETQYF.

CDR3 protein: CASSPQTGVASEQFF. The CDR3 DNA follows: TGTGCCAGCTCACCACAGACGGGAGTTGCTAGTGAGCAGTTCTTC. V gene TRBV18 combines with J gene TRBJ2-1; a possible D gene is TRBD2 (6 bases). The CDR3 extends over 15 amino acids. The V end was cut by 1 base, the J end by 9 bases, with 16 bases between. Germline lookup yields CDR1 KGHSH and CDR2 LQKENI. Drawing the rest from reference TRBV18 and TRBJ2-1, the complete variable domain is NAGVMQNPRHLVRRRGQEARLRCSPMKGHSHVYWYRQLPEEGLKFMVYLQKENIIDESGMPKERFSAEFPKEGPSILRIQQVVRGDSAAYFCASSPQTGVASEQFFGPGTRLTVL.

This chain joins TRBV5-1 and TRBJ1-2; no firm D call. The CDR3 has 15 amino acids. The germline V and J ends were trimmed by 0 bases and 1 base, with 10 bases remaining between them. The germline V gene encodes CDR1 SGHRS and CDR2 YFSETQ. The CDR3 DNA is TGCGCCAGCAGCTTGGATCCGGGGATTAACTATGGCTACACCTTC. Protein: CASSLDPGINYGYTF.

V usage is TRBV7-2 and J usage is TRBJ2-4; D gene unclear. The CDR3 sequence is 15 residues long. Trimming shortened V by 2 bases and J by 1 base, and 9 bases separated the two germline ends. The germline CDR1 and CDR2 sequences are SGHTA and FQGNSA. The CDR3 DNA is TGTGCCAGCAGCTTACAGGTTTCGGCCAAAAACATTCAGTACTTC. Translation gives CASSLQVSAKNIQYF.

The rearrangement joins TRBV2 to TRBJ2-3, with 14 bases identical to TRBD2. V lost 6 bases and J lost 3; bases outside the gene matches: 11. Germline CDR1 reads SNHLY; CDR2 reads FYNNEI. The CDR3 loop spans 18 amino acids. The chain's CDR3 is CASRPLRTSGRRTDTQYF. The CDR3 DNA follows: TGTGCCAGCAGACCCCTGCGGACTAGCGGGAGGAGAACAGATACGCAGTATTTT.

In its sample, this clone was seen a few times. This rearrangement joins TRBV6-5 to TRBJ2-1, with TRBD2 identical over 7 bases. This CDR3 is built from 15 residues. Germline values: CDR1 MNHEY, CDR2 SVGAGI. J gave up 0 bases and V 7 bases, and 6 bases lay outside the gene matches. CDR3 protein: CASNAGGSSYNEQFF. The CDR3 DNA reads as TGTGCCAGCAATGCCGGGGGGAGCTCCTACAATGAGCAGTTCTTC.

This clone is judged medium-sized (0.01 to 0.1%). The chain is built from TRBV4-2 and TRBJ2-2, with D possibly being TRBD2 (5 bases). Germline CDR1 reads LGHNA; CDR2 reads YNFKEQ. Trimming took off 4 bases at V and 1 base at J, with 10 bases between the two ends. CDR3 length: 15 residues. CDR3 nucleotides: TGTGCCAGCAGCCTGAGCGGTAGGAACACCGGGGAGCTGTTTTTT. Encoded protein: CASSLSGRNTGELFF.

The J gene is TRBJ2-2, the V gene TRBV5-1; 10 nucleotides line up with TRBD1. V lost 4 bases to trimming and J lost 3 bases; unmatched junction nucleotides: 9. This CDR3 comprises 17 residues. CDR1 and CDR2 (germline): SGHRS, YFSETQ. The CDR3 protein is CASSPGPDRGDTGELFF. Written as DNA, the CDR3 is TGCGCCAGCAGCCCTGGACCGGACAGGGGGGACACCGGGGAGCTGTTTTTT. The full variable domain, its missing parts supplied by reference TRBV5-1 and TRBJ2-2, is KAGVTQTPRYLIKTRGQQVTLSCSPISGHRSVSWYQQTPGQGLQFLFEYFSETQRNKGNFPGRFSGRQFSNSRSEMNVSTLELGDSALYLCASSPGPDRGDTGELFFGEGSRLTVL.

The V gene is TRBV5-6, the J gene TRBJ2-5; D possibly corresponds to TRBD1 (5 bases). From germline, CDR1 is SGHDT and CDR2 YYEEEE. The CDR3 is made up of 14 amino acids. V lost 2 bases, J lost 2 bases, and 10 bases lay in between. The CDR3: CASSFRQGQETQYF. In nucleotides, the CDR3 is TGTGCCAGCAGCTTTCGGCAGGGTCAAGAGACCCAGTACTTC.

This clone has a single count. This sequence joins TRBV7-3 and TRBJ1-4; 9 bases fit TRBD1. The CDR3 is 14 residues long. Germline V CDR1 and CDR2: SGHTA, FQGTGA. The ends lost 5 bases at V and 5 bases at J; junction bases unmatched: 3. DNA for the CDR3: TGTGCCAGCAGCCAGACAGGGGGGAATGAAAAACTGTTTTTT. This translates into CASSQTGGNEKLFF. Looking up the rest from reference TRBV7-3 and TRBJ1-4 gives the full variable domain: GAGVSQTPSNKVTEKGKYVELRCDPISGHTALYWYRQSLGQGPEFLIYFQGTGAADDSGLPNDRFFAVRPEGSVSTLKIQRTERGDSAVYLCASSQTGGNEKLFFGSGTQLSVL.

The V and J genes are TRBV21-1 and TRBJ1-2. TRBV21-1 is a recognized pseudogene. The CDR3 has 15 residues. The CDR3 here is CASSYLVAVGYGYTF. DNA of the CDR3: TGTGCCAGCAGCTATTTAGTCGCAGTCGGCTATGGCTACACCTTC.

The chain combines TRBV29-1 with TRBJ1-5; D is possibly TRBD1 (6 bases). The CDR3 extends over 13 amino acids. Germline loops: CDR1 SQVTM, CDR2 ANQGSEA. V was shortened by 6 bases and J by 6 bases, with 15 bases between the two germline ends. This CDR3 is CSVEQGIGQPQHF. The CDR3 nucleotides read TGCAGCGTGGAACAGGGAATAGGTCAGCCCCAGCATTTT.

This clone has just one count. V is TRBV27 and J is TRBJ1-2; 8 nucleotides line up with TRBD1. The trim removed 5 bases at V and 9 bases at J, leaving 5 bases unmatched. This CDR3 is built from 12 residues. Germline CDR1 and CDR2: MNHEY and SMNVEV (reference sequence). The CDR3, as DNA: TGTGCCAGCAGTCTCGACAGGGGTAGCTACACCTTC. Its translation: CASSLDRGSYTF.